These T cell receptor beta chains were read from a single sample in a study of control samples from healthy donors and cancer patients. Profiling relied on immunoSEQ multiplex PCR, and the TCRdb table lists in-frame clones only, not all of them. This sample yields about 130,000 clones, of which 92% are seen a single time; approximately 0.58% belongs to the top ten. Sequenced material: PBMCs. The receptors originated from an elderly man with head and neck cancer. The conserved cysteine and the conserved F or W are not part of the CDR3 here.

>TRBJ2-7|TRBV4-3
ASSQGGVGTVAYEQY
>TRBJ2-7|TRBV5-1
ASGTGGHEQY
>TRBJ2-1|TRBV6-2/TRBV6-3
ASSRGQGREQF
>TRBJ2-3|TRBV6-5
ASSVQPSTDTQY
>TRBJ2-7|TRBV7-2
ASSPRMSQGVYEQY
>TRBJ1-1|TRBV5-1
ASSLAGDSEAF
>TRBJ2-7|TRBV11-2
ASSLSLGQKSYEQY
>TRBJ2-7|TRBV6-1
ASSEAQGGGYEQY
>TRBJ2-1|TRBV24-1
ATSPRSGAATLQF
>TRBJ2-5|TRBV10-1
ASSEAGTGTETQY
>TRBJ1-2|TRBV2
ASSERQSYGYT
>TRBJ1-4|TRBV2
ASSEAPTGWNEKLF
>TRBJ2-5|TRBV6-2/TRBV6-3
ASSYSGQLQETQY
>TRBJ2-7|TRBV7-2
ASSLGISEEGFYEQY
>TRBJ1-1|TRBV27
ASSPIWGSTEAF
>TRBJ2-5|TRBV30
AWHTGAYRETQY
>TRBJ2-3|TRBV18
ASSPRSSSGTTDTQY
>TRBJ2-3|TRBV30
ALWTSGSAQY
>TRBJ1-2|TRBV16
ASGQTLVDYGYT
>TRBJ2-7|TRBV18
ASSPPSSGGRTYEQY
>TRBJ1-3|TRBV2
ASSGGAHTGNTIY
>TRBJ1-5|TRBV6-1
ASSEGQPQH
>TRBJ1-2|TRBV4-3
ASSQDGARLYGYT
>TRBJ2-7|TRBV29-1
SVEYRDRGSEQY
>TRBJ2-2|TRBV7-7
ASSPLVGHTGELF
>TRBJ2-2|TRBV5-1
ASSLDRGSSGELF
>TRBJ1-5|TRBV29-1
SALVEGQGSVSNQPQH
>TRBJ1-5|TRBV6-5
ASSYGREAWPQH
>TRBJ2-7|TRBV19
ASSMGAGYEQY
>TRBJ1-3|TRBV5-4
ASSSGTDRSIY
>TRBJ2-6|TRBV10-3
AISESIDKGSGANVLT
>TRBJ2-3|TRBV24-1
AYIRRENSDTQY
>TRBJ2-1|TRBV4-2
ASSLVNNEQF
>TRBJ1-4|TRBV4-1
ASSGTGGSEKLF
>TRBJ2-7|TRBV4-1
ASSPKVASKYEQY
>TRBJ1-2|TRBV25-1
ASSESGTPAGYT
>TRBJ2-3|TRBV6-6
ASSGWGSEGTDTQY
>TRBJ2-1|TRBV5-1
ASSLVYSGRALNEQF
>TRBJ2-7|TRBV30
AWRDASEQY
>TRBJ2-3|TRBV5-4
ASKAGFTDTQY
>TRBJ1-3|TRBV30
AWSGAGGTGDTIY
>TRBJ2-2|TRBV5-6
ASRTRGVNTGELF
>TRBJ2-7|TRBV28
ASSSSRARY
>TRBJ2-7|TRBV5-8
ASSPLYIPSGGRVYEQY
>TRBJ1-2|TRBV5-4
ASSRQTGDGYT
>TRBJ2-1|TRBV5-5
ASTTRYRGRGSYNEQF
>TRBJ1-2|TRBV19
ATNPAGQAYGYT
>TRBJ2-7|TRBV29-1
SARTGPYEQY
>TRBJ2-7|TRBV12-3/TRBV12-4
ASRISGGEQY
>TRBJ1-6|TRBV5-1
ASSLGQGYNSPLH
>TRBJ2-1|TRBV9
ASSPGSGAYNEQF
>TRBJ2-5|TRBV4-3
ASSQDHSGAGTQY
>TRBJ2-3|TRBV6-5
ASTPHRGDTQY
>TRBJ2-7|TRBV10-1
ASGPSKSSYEQY